The source of this T cell receptor (beta chain) is a study of blood T cell repertoires in COVID-19. Across the whole study: Whether acute or convalescent, the COVID-19 samples came from the United States, Italy and Spain.

Donors were grouped by their self-reported clinical history. Clones were sequenced by immunoSEQ multiplex PCR, and TCRdb holds only the in-frame ones, with some missing. The data contain over 150,000 clones, around 85% of them singletons. A remark on this clone: This same CDR3 is encoded by further DNA sequences in the sample.

The CDR3 runs 11 residues. Trimming cost V 6 bases and J 4 bases, with 4 bases left between them. Germline V gene data show CDR1 as SGHAT and CDR2 as FQNNGV. This clonotype was obtained from a man aged 35-49 years who had recovered from COVID-19. J is TRBJ1-3 and V is TRBV11-2, with D unresolved. The sample comprised PBMCs or T cells enriched from blood (not recorded which). CDR3 coding DNA: TGTGCCAGCAGTTCAGGAAACACCATATATTTT. It translates to CASSSGNTIYF. Combining the CDR3 with reference TRBV11-2 and TRBJ1-3 gives the whole variable domain EAGVAQSPRYKIIEKRQSVAFWCNPISGHATLYWYQQILGQGPKLLIQFQNNGVVDDSQLPKDRFSAERLKGVDSTLKIQPAKLEDSAVYLCASSSGNTIYFGEGSWLTVV.